This T cell receptor (beta chain) emerged from a study of radiation and T cells in renal cell carcinoma. Time point: blood 2 weeks post-SBRT. Treatment noted: 15 Gy SBRT to primary tumor, nephrectomy 4 weeks later. This CDR3 spans 16 amino acids. Germline loops: CDR1 SGDLS, CDR2 YYNGEE. With V trimmed by 3 bases and J by 6 bases, 12 bases remained unmatched. Some clones are missing from TCRdb's copy, which holds only in-frame ones; the method was immunoSEQ multiplex PCR. The table lists about 130,000 clones, around 81% of them singletons. The sequence was obtained from a man over 45 with renal cell carcinoma. The chain employs TRBV9 and TRBJ2-7; 10 bases map to TRBD1. Sequencing used blood, obtained from a patient whose treatment included radiotherapy and nephrectomy. The CDR3 DNA reads TGTGCCAGCAGCGGACCGGGACAGGGGAGTGTCGCCGAGCAGTACTTC. Translated, it gives CASSGPGQGSVAEQYF.